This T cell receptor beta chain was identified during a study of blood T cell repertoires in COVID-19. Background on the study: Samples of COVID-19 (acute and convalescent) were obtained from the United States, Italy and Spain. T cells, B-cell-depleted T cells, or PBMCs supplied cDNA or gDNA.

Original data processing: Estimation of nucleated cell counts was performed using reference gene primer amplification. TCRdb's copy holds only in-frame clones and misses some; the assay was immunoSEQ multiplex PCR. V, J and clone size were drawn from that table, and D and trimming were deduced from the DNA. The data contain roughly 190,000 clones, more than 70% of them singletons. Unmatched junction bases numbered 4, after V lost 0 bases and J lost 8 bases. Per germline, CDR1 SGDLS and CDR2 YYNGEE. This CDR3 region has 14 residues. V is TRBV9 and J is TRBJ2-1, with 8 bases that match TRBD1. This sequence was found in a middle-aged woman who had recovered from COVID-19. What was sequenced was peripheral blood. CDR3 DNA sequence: TGTGCCAGCAGCGTAGGGACAGGGTATCATGAGCAGTTCTTC. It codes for CASSVGTGYHEQFF.